This T cell receptor beta chain was sequenced for a study of T cells in Graves' hyperthyroidism and ophthalmopathy. As concerns this clonotype: The antigen is undetermined.

RNA transcripts yielded amplified TCR beta CDR3 regions. First-round RT-PCR with HTBI primers amplified the TCR CDR3 region. TCRdb used MiXCR to reprocess the multiplex PCR reads, holding one entry per CDR3 protein. The sample lists approximately 640,000 distinct CDR3 sequences; about 45% were seen once. Whole-study findings and limits: With a median lead of 6.5 months before onset, the model predicted ophthalmopathy.

The V end was cut by 8 bases, the J end by 0 bases, with 11 bases between. The CDR3 totals 14 residues. Germline CDR1 MGHDK, CDR2 SYGVNS. Source material: peripheral blood or thyroid tissue (not recorded which). This sequence originates from an adult man with Graves' disease, either hyperthyroidism or ophthalmopathy (not recorded which). The chain carries TRBV25-1 and TRBJ1-3; D is unresolved. This CDR3 is CASVGPSSGNTIYF. The CDR3, as DNA: TGTGCCAGCGTAGGTCCGAGCTCTGGAAACACCATATATTTT.